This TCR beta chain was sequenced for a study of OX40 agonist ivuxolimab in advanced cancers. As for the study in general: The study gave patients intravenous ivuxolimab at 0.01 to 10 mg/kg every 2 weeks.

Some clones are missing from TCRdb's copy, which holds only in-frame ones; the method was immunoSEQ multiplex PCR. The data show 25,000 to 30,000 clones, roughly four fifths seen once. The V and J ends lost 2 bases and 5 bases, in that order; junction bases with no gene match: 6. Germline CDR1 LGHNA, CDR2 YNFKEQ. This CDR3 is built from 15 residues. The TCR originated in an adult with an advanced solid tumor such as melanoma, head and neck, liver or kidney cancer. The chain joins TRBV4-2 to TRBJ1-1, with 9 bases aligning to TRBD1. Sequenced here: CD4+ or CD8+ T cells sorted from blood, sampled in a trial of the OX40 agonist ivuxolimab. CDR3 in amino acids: CASSQKGQGRTEAFF. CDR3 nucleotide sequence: TGTGCCAGCAGCCAAAAAGGACAGGGGAGGACTGAAGCTTTCTTT.